This T cell receptor beta chain was profiled in a study of cytomegalovirus exposure and HLA in healthy donors. Overall study: A data release that came early held around 85 million unique TCRs from HLA-typed donors.

60 Vbeta and 13 Jbeta primers were used in PCR. Sequenced by immunoSEQ multiplex PCR; TCRdb stores in-frame clones only, minus some. Among about 160,000 clones, around four fifths were seen once, and the ten largest hold approximately 1.4%. The length of the CDR3 is 16 residues. V was trimmed by 3 bases and J by 2 bases, leaving 14 bases between them. CDR1 MNHNS and CDR2 SASEGT come from the germline V gene. This chain links TRBV6-1 with TRBJ2-1, with D possibly matching TRBD2 (6 bases). This clonotype originated in a man in his thirties or forties in good health and CMV-seronegative. The sample comprised PBMCs. The CDR3 sequence is CASSEAQPGAYNEQFF. In nucleotides, the CDR3 is TGTGCCAGCAGTGAGGCTCAACCGGGAGCCTACAATGAGCAGTTCTTC.